One sample yielded the 18 T cell receptor beta chains listed below, sequenced in a study of human T cells and chemical hapten exposure. Time point here: pre-sensitization, week 0. The treatment here: therapeutic diphenylcyclopropenone sensitization with weekly scalp DPC. One entry per CDR3 protein, called by TCRdb with MiXCR from the RACE reads. The profile covers 85,000 to 100,000 distinct CDR3 sequences, with 11% appearing a single time and 2.5% to 4% taken by the ten largest. The sample in question was whole blood, obtained in connection with sensitization to the hapten diphenylcyclopropenone (DPC). Source of these receptors: a woman in her sixties with alopecia areata. Some clones in this sample may be carry-over from other donors' samples.

Comments on this clonotype: The germline gene is not matched at one end of the junction; a read error may be the cause. The chain uses TRBV7-8 and TRBJ2-5; 10 positions match TRBD2. The CDR3 loop spans 12 amino acids. Germline CDR1 and CDR2: SGHVS and FQNEAQ. The CDR3 reads CASSLGSGRPDF. CDR3 DNA sequence: TGTGCCAGCAGCTTAGGTAGCGGGAGGCCAGACTTC.

This clonotype came up a few times. CDR3: CASSPPTGPKGEAFF. The CDR3 DNA follows: TGTGCCAGCTCACCCCCGACAGGTCCCAAGGGTGAAGCTTTCTTT. The chain carries TRBV18 and TRBJ1-1, with D possibly TRBD1 on 6 matching bases. The germline gives CDR1 KGHSH, CDR2 LQKENI. This CDR3 is 15 amino acids long. The V end was cut by 3 bases, the J end by 7 bases, with 18 bases between.

As for this clonotype: A read error is possible here, since a much larger clone lies one base away. The V call is TRBV28, the J call TRBJ1-1; 7 bases align to TRBD1. V gave up 7 bases and J gave up 1 base; unmatched junction bases: 9. There are 15 residues in the CDR3. Germline V lookup: CDR1 MDHEN, CDR2 SYDVKM. The CDR3 sequence: CASTTKGAGNTEAFF. DNA for the CDR3: TGTGCCAGCACCACCAAGGGGGCTGGGAACACTGAAGCTTTCTTT.

In its sample, this clonotype was seen many times. This chain joins TRBV11-2 and TRBJ1-3; D remains ambiguous. Per germline, CDR1 SGHAT and CDR2 FQNNGV. The V gene lost 1 base and the J gene lost 0 bases, with 10 bases spanning the gap. The CDR3 is made up of 16 amino acids. The CDR3 reads CASSLAGSHSGNTIYF. The CDR3 DNA reads TGTGCCAGCAGCTTAGCTGGCAGTCACTCTGGAAACACCATATATTTT.

The chain is built from TRBV3-1 and TRBJ2-1, with 10 bases matching TRBD2. The CDR3 covers 19 residues. CDR1 and CDR2 from the germline V gene are LGHDT and YNNKEL (reference sequence). The V and J ends lost 0 bases and 6 bases, in that order; junction bases with no gene match: 14. CDR3 sequence (DNA): TGTGCCAGCAGCCAAGATCTAAGCGGGGGGGCGTCGCCGGTCAATGAGCAGTTCTTC. Its protein is CASSQDLSGGASPVNEQFF.

Ten or more counts support this clonotype. This sequence joins TRBV20-1 and TRBJ2-7; D might be TRBD1 (6 bases). The V end lost 0 bases, the J end lost 5 bases, and 14 bases lay between the germline ends. Germline loops: CDR1 DFQATT, CDR2 SNEGSKA (reference sequence). The CDR3 has 14 residues. The CDR3 DNA reads as TGCAGTGCTAGAGAGGGCCAGGGGCGAAACGAGCAGTACTTC. Its protein product is CSAREGQGRNEQYF.

This clonotype has at least ten counts. The rearrangement links TRBV19 to TRBJ2-3; D remains ambiguous. CDR1 is LNHDA and CDR2 is SQIVND in the germline V gene (reference sequence). V was cut by 5 bases and J by 6 bases, with 9 bases left in between. The CDR3 length is 12 residues. Here the CDR3 reads CASSPTGDTQYF. The CDR3, as DNA: TGTGCCAGTAGTCCCACCGGGGATACGCAGTATTTT. The full variable domain, rest sourced from reference TRBV19 and TRBJ2-3, is DGGITQSPKYLFRKEGQNVTLSCEQNLNHDAMYWYRQDPGQGLRLIYYSQIVNDFQKGDIAEGYSVSREKKESFPLTVTSAQKNPTAFYLCASSPTGDTQYFGPGTRLTVL.

This clonotype appeared many times. This sequence joins TRBV5-4 and TRBJ1-6; D is possibly TRBD1 (6 bases). The CDR3 is 15 amino acids. Trimming took 4 bases from V and 8 from J, leaving 16 bases between them. Germline CDR1 and CDR2: SGHNT and YYREEE (reference sequence). CDR3 coding DNA: TGTGCCAGCAGCCCTGGGACACCCCGAGATTCACCCCTCCACTTT. It encodes CASSPGTPRDSPLHF.

This chain connects TRBV29-1 to TRBJ2-1; the match to TRBD1 covers 7 bases. Germline V gives CDR1 SQVTM, CDR2 ANQGSEA. V shed 6 bases, J shed 4 bases, and the junction held 12 bases outside the gene matches. This CDR3 contains 15 residues. The DNA of the CDR3 is TGCAGCGTCCAGACCTTGGGACAGCGATACAATGAGCAGTTCTTC. It specifies CSVQTLGQRYNEQFF.

The rearrangement links TRBV10-3 to TRBJ2-7; 9 bases are a match to TRBD1. From germline, CDR1 is ENHRY and CDR2 SYGVKD. The V gene end was trimmed by 10 bases and the J gene end by 1 base; junction bases not matched to a gene: 8. There are 14 residues in the CDR3. CDR3 bases: TGTGCCACTGCCCGGGACAGGGTTTCCTACGAGCAGTACTTC. It encodes CATARDRVSYEQYF.

The rearrangement links TRBV10-3 to TRBJ2-5; D gene ambiguous. V gave up 0 bases and J gave up 3 bases, with 8 bases separating them. CDR1 and CDR2 (germline): ENHRY, SYGVKD. The CDR3 contains 14 residues. CDR3 DNA sequence: TGTGCCATCAGTGAGTCTATCTTTAAAGAGACCCAGTACTTC. The encoded protein is CAISESIFKETQYF.

As for this clonotype: Possible read error: a much larger clone is one base away. This sequence joins TRBV6-6 and TRBJ2-7; 7 nucleotides align to TRBD1. This CDR3 has 15 residues. The germline V gene encodes CDR1 MNHNY and CDR2 SVGAGI (reference sequence). V gave up 8 bases and J gave up 6 bases; unmatched junction bases: 16. CDR3 nucleotides: TGTGCCAGCGGTCCCGGACAGGAGAGGGTTTCCGAGCAGTACTTC. This translates into CASGPGQERVSEQYF.

The chain couples TRBV29-1 to TRBJ1-2; 8 bases are a match to TRBD1. With V trimmed by 6 bases and J by 8 bases, 11 bases remained unmatched. Germline CDR1 reads SQVTM; CDR2 reads ANQGSEA. The CDR3 extends over 13 amino acids. CDR3 sequence: CSVSGQGGLGYTF. The CDR3 DNA sequence: TGCAGCGTGAGCGGACAGGGAGGATTAGGCTACACCTTC.

This chain joins TRBV6-5 and TRBJ2-7, with 7 bases aligning to TRBD1. J lost 3 bases, V lost 6 bases, and 11 bases had no gene match. CDR1 is MNHEY and CDR2 is SVGAGI in the germline V gene. The CDR3 is made up of 15 amino acids. CDR3 nucleotide sequence: TGTGCCAGCAGCCCGAGTCAAGGGGGCTTCTACGAGCAGTACTTC. It yields the protein CASSPSQGGFYEQYF.

This clonotype has at least ten counts. The rearrangement links TRBV10-3 to TRBJ2-7, with D perhaps TRBD1 (7 bases). Trimming cost V 5 bases and J 6 bases, with 14 bases left between them. Germline V lookup: CDR1 ENHRY, CDR2 SYGVKD. This CDR3 spans 13 amino acids. Here the CDR3 reads CAISSGGSGEQYF. CDR3 nucleotide sequence: TGTGCCATCAGTTCAGGGGGGTCGGGCGAGCAGTACTTC.

The V and J genes are TRBV30 and TRBJ1-1; the D is unclear. This CDR3 spans 13 amino acids. The ends were cut back, 2 bases at V and 12 bases at J, with 19 bases in the middle. The V gene's germline CDR1 is GTSNPN and CDR2 SVGIG (reference sequence). This CDR3 reads CAWSKSPSRDSFF. The CDR3 DNA reads TGTGCCTGGAGTAAATCTCCCTCTCGGGATTCTTTCTTT.

The rearrangement uses TRBV3-1 and TRBJ1-2; TRBD1 agrees at 12 bases. V was clipped by 6 bases and J by 8 bases; unmatched bases: 10. This CDR3 spans 15 amino acids. Germline V lookup: CDR1 LGHDT, CDR2 YNNKEL (reference sequence). The CDR3 sequence: CASRHAGQGARGYTF. CDR3 sequence (DNA): TGTGCCAGCAGACACGCGGGACAGGGGGCGCGGGGCTACACCTTC.

This clonotype was seen at least ten times. The rearrangement joins TRBV27 to TRBJ1-5, with 8 bases fitting TRBD1. The junction had 4 bases not matched to a gene; V was cut back by 4 bases and J by 5 bases. CDR1 and CDR2 (germline): MNHEY, SMNVEV (reference sequence). The CDR3 has 14 amino acids. The CDR3 sequence: CASSSQGADQPQHF. The CDR3 DNA is TGTGCCAGCAGTTCGCAGGGGGCCGATCAGCCCCAGCATTTT.